The 22 T cell receptor beta chains given below trace back to one sample, sequenced in a study of response to subunit inactivated influenza vaccine. TCRdb analysed the RT-PCR reads with MiXCR anew, one entry per CDR3 protein. Among roughly 700,000 distinct CDR3 sequences, approximately 15% were seen once, and the ten largest hold 9.5% to 13%. The input for sequencing was PBMCs from blood, taken roughly 12 days after vaccination. The receptors were sampled from a man aged 45-60 years who received an inactivated influenza vaccine.

This clonotype was detected only a few times. V usage is TRBV6-5 and J usage is TRBJ2-7, with 10 bases fitting TRBD1. From germline, CDR1 is MNHEY and CDR2 SVGAGI. After removal of 2 bases from V and 2 bases from J, the junction contained 3 bases not matched to a gene. The CDR3 is made up of 15 amino acids. For the CDR3, the DNA is TGTGCCAGCAGTTACGCCGGACAGGGGGCCTACGAGCAGTACTTC. Amino acids: CASSYAGQGAYEQYF.

This clonotype turned up a few times. This rearrangement joins TRBV14 to TRBJ2-7; TRBD1 is a possible D gene (6 bases). The CDR3 has 12 amino acids. Deletions cut 4 bases from V and 6 bases from J, with 10 bases between. From germline, CDR1 is SGHDN and CDR2 FVKESK. CDR3 sequence: CASSPNRVEQYF. The DNA of the CDR3 is TGTGCCAGCAGCCCAAACAGGGTCGAGCAGTACTTC.

The chain recombines TRBV28 with TRBJ1-5; tentatively, D is TRBD1 (6 bases). Trimming stripped 3 bases from V and 3 bases from J, with 12 bases between. Germline values: CDR1 MDHEN, CDR2 SYDVKM. The CDR3 loop spans 15 amino acids. The CDR3 spells CASSFGGHPNQPQHF. In nucleotides, the CDR3 is TGTGCCAGCAGTTTCGGGGGGCACCCCAATCAGCCCCAGCATTTT. The complete variable domain, with remaining parts taken from reference TRBV28 and TRBJ1-5, reads DVKVTQSSRYLVKRTGEKVFLECVQDMDHENMFWYRQDPGLGLRLIYFSYDVKMKEKGDIPEGYSVSREKKERFSLILESASTNQTSMYLCASSFGGHPNQPQHFGDGTRLSIL.

This clonotype was observed many times. The chain recombines TRBV7-9 with TRBJ2-1; 14 bases are a match to TRBD2. The CDR3 spans 16 residues. From germline, CDR1 is SEHNR and CDR2 FQNEAQ (reference sequence). The V gene end was trimmed by 1 base and the J gene end by 8 bases; junction bases not matched to a gene: 4. The CDR3 region has the DNA TGTGCCAGCAGCTTAGGACTAGCGGGGGGGCTCGATGAGCAGTTCTTC. This translates into CASSLGLAGGLDEQFF.

The chain is built from TRBV20-1 and TRBJ2-7; D is uncertain. Germline-derived CDR1 and CDR2 are DFQATT and SNEGSKA (reference sequence). This CDR3 contains 13 residues. V gave up 0 bases and J gave up 3 bases, with 9 bases separating them. The CDR3 DNA sequence: TGCAGTGCTAGAGATGCTAGGGTCTACGAGCAGTACTTC. Protein sequence: CSARDARVYEQYF.

The gene calls are TRBV20-1 and TRBJ2-7; D gene uncertain. The CDR3 is made up of 13 amino acids. The V gene lost 3 bases and the J gene lost 4 bases, with 13 bases spanning the gap. Germline V gives CDR1 DFQATT, CDR2 SNEGSKA (reference sequence). This chain's CDR3 is CSARGRIPYEQYF. For the CDR3, the DNA is TGCAGTGCTAGGGGTCGGATCCCTTACGAGCAGTACTTC.

This clonotype has only a few counts. This rearrangement joins TRBV20-1 to TRBJ2-5, with 12 positions matching TRBD2. Trimming removed 1 base from V and 5 bases from J; junction bases left unmatched: 8. Looked up from germline, CDR1 is DFQATT and CDR2 is SNEGSKA (reference sequence). CDR3 size: 16 residues. The CDR3 nucleotides are TGCAGTGCTAGAGGGCTGCTAGCGGGAGGGTATGAGACCCAGTACTTC. This gives the protein CSARGLLAGGYETQYF.

The V call is TRBV7-2, the J call TRBJ2-5; D possibly uses TRBD1 or TRBD2 (5 bases each). V shed 5 bases and J shed 3 bases, with 16 bases lying between them. Germline loops: CDR1 SGHTA, CDR2 FQGNSA. The CDR3 has 15 residues. The CDR3 DNA sequence: TGTGCCAGCAGCACCTCCGGGACCAGGAAAGAGACCCAGTACTTC. Amino acids: CASSTSGTRKETQYF.

This chain uses TRBV18 with TRBJ2-7; tentatively, D is TRBD1 (6 bases). The CDR3 sequence is 15 residues long. Germline values: CDR1 KGHSH, CDR2 LQKENI. Trimming took 0 bases from V and 5 from J, leaving 14 bases between them. Here the CDR3 reads CASSPPSRGSDEQYF. As DNA, the CDR3 is TGTGCCAGCTCACCACCTTCCAGGGGTAGCGACGAGCAGTACTTC.

This clonotype has only a few counts. V usage is TRBV5-1 and J usage is TRBJ2-1; 7 bases fit TRBD2. The CDR3 sequence is 17 residues long. J gave up 7 bases and V 0 bases, and 13 bases lay outside the gene matches. Germline V CDR1 and CDR2: SGHRS, YFSETQ. The DNA for the CDR3 is TGCGCCAGCAGCTTGGCCGGGTGGCTAGCGGCAGGGAATGAGCAGTTCTTC. Its translation is CASSLAGWLAAGNEQFF.

V is TRBV4-3 and J is TRBJ1-2; D call uncertain. In germline, CDR1 is LGHNA, CDR2 YSLEER. This CDR3 region has 15 residues. Trimming took off 0 bases at V and 1 base at J, with 9 bases between the two ends. CDR3 sequence reads: CASSQDGRFNYGYTF. The CDR3 bases are TGCGCCAGCAGCCAAGATGGCAGGTTTAACTATGGCTACACCTTC.

The V gene is TRBV12-3 or TRBV12-4, the J gene TRBJ1-5, with D tentatively TRBD1 (6 bases). This CDR3 is built from 14 residues. Trimming shortened V by 6 bases and J by 4 bases, and 13 bases separated the two germline ends. CDR3 region: CASSKGDKNQPQHF. The DNA of the CDR3 is TGTGCCAGCAGCAAGGGGGACAAGAATCAGCCCCAGCATTTT.

The chain is built from TRBV3-1 and TRBJ2-1, with 7 bases fitting TRBD1. CDR3 length: 15 amino acids. Germline values: CDR1 LGHDT, CDR2 YNNKEL (reference sequence). V lost 5 bases, J lost 7 bases, and 11 bases stayed unmatched. The CDR3 region is CASSETGKSSNEQFF. CDR3 DNA: TGTGCCAGCAGCGAGACAGGGAAATCCAGTAATGAGCAGTTCTTC.

This clonotype occurred a few times. The J gene is TRBJ2-1, the V gene TRBV25-1; no definite D call. Deletions cut 1 base from V and 9 bases from J, with 7 bases between. Per germline, CDR1 MGHDK and CDR2 SYGVNS. The CDR3 consists of 12 residues. CDR3 protein: CASSELTSEQFF. In nucleotides, the CDR3 is TGTGCCAGCAGTGAATTGACTTCTGAGCAGTTCTTC.

In its sample, this clonotype was seen a few times. The CDR3 bases are TGCAGTGCTAGATTTAGCGGGGTTTACAATGAGCAGTTCTTC. Amino acid sequence: CSARFSGVYNEQFF. The chain couples TRBV20-1 to TRBJ2-1, with 8 nucleotides matching TRBD2. Germline CDR1 reads DFQATT; CDR2 reads SNEGSKA (reference sequence). J was trimmed by 4 bases and V by 2 bases; bases with no gene match: 4. This CDR3 comprises 14 residues.

V and J are TRBV4-1 and TRBJ1-5; D unclear. This CDR3 contains 13 residues. Per the germline V gene, CDR1 is MGHRA and CDR2 is YSYEKL. V shed 1 base and J shed 6 bases, with 7 bases lying between them. CDR3 in DNA: TGCGCCAGCAGCCAAGGGGTGTCTCAGCCCCAGCATTTT. Amino acids: CASSQGVSQPQHF.

The CDR3 sequence is CASSFSGGNTDTQYF. DNA of the CDR3: TGTGCCAGCAGCTTCTCGGGGGGGAACACAGATACGCAGTATTTT. This chain joins TRBV7-9 and TRBJ2-3; 8 bases fit TRBD2. Germline lookup yields CDR1 SEHNR and CDR2 FQNEAQ (reference sequence). V shed 3 bases, J shed 2 bases, and the junction held 4 bases outside the gene matches. CDR3 size: 15 residues.

The chain carries TRBV5-8 and TRBJ1-2, with D uncertain. Germline V gives CDR1 SGHTS, CDR2 YDEGEE. Trimming left V 3 bases short and J 8 bases short, with 17 bases between. The CDR3 has 14 amino acids. CDR3 bases: TGTGCCAGCAGCTCCCCCTCGGTAGGGAGAGGCTACACCTTC. Its translation is CASSSPSVGRGYTF.

There are many counts of this clonotype. The chain couples TRBV29-1 to TRBJ1-1; 8 bases are shared with TRBD1. CDR3 length: 14 amino acids. Germline values: CDR1 SQVTM, CDR2 ANQGSEA. V lost 4 bases to trimming and J lost 1 base; unmatched junction nucleotides: 5. CDR3 protein: CSVVSGTGNTEAFF. The CDR3, as DNA: TGCAGCGTTGTGTCCGGGACAGGGAACACTGAAGCTTTCTTT.

The chain carries TRBV7-8 and TRBJ2-7, with a tentative D call TRBD2 (6 bases). V lost 7 bases and J 6 bases, leaving 19 bases between the germline ends. CDR1 is SGHVS, CDR2 FQNEAQ, per germline. The CDR3 contains 14 residues. CDR3 region: CASTPGEIFREQYF. CDR3 DNA: TGTGCCAGCACCCCGGGGGAGATCTTCCGCGAGCAGTACTTC.

V is TRBV15 and J is TRBJ1-2; D gene ambiguous. CDR3 length: 16 amino acids. The V end was cut by 0 bases, the J end by 5 bases, with 16 bases between. Per germline, CDR1 LNHNV and CDR2 YYDKDF (reference sequence). Written as DNA, the CDR3 is TGTGCCACCAGCAGAGATAGAGAGGGAGTGCGGTATGGCTACACCTTC. Translating it yields CATSRDREGVRYGYTF.

The chain has TRBV20-1 and TRBJ2-7, with D perhaps matching TRBD1 or TRBD2 (5 bases each). CDR1 is DFQATT, CDR2 SNEGSKA, per germline (reference sequence). Deletions cut 5 bases from V and 2 bases from J, with 10 bases between. The CDR3 runs to 12 residues. CDR3 sequence (DNA): TGCAGTGCTCCCGGGGCTCCCTACGAGCAGTACTTC. Translated: CSAPGAPYEQYF.